Following are 6 T cell receptor beta chains from one sample sequenced in a study of blood T cell repertoires in COVID-19. The table came from immunoSEQ multiplex PCR; TCRdb's copy has only in-frame clones and leaves some out. This table holds 200,000 to 250,000 clones, 83% found once. The sequenced sample was peripheral blood. These receptors were collected from a woman aged 45 to 65 with acute or convalescent COVID-19.

This chain uses TRBV2 with TRBJ2-4, with a weak D call TRBD2 (6 bases). The CDR3 is made up of 11 amino acids. The germline gives CDR1 SNHLY, CDR2 FYNNEI. V was clipped by 6 bases and J by 8 bases, with 8 bases between them. For the CDR3, the DNA is TGTGCCAGCAGGTCGGGGGACATTCAGTACTTC. It translates to CASRSGDIQYF.

The rearrangement links TRBV18 to TRBJ2-7; TRBD2 might be the D (6 bases). V dropped 1 base and J dropped 3 bases, with 22 bases sitting between them. Germline-derived CDR1 and CDR2 are KGHSH and LQKENI. CDR3 length: 18 residues. In DNA form, the CDR3 reads TGTGCCAGCTCACCACGAATCGGGTCGCAGGGAGGTCACTACGAGCAGTACTTC. Amino acid sequence: CASSPRIGSQGGHYEQYF.

There are a few counts of this clone. The chain couples TRBV7-6 to TRBJ2-1; TRBD1 matches 7 bases. Germline CDR1 is SGHVS and CDR2 is FNYEAQ. The CDR3 length is 15 residues. V lost 6 bases to trimming and J lost 6 bases; unmatched junction nucleotides: 11. The CDR3 coding sequence is TGTGCCAGCAGACCGCCGGGACAGTCCGGCAATGAGCAGTTCTTC. Translation gives CASRPPGQSGNEQFF. Drawing the rest from reference TRBV7-6 and TRBJ2-1, the complete variable domain is GAGVSQSPRYKVTKRGQDVALRCDPISGHVSLYWYRQALGQGPEFLTYFNYEAQQDKSGLPNDRFSAERPEGSISTLTIQRTEQRDSAMYRCASRPPGQSGNEQFFGPGTRLTVL.

This clone has only one observation. This chain uses TRBV5-4 with TRBJ2-7; 7 bases are a match to TRBD1. V shed 4 bases and J 7 bases; nucleotides not matched to a gene: 2. CDR1 and CDR2 from the germline V gene are SGHNT and YYREEE (reference sequence). The CDR3 contains 11 residues. The CDR3 sequence is CASSEDREQYF. The DNA for the CDR3 is TGTGCCAGCAGCGAGGACAGGGAGCAGTACTTC. Supplemented by reference TRBV5-4 and TRBJ2-7, the full variable domain reads ETGVTQSPTHLIKTRGQQVTLRCSSQSGHNTVSWYQQALGQGPQFIFQYYREEENGRGNFPPRFSGLQFPNYSSELNVNALELDDSALYLCASSEDREQYFGPGTRLTVT.

The J gene is TRBJ1-1, the V gene TRBV19; the D is unclear. The germline V gene encodes CDR1 LNHDA and CDR2 SQIVND (reference sequence). This CDR3 comprises 15 residues. V lost 4 bases and J 2 bases, leaving 14 bases between the germline ends. The CDR3 DNA reads TGTGCCAGTAGTAGTTTAGACGGGTACAACACTGAAGCTTTCTTT. This gives the protein CASSSLDGYNTEAFF.

The CDR3 loop is CASSSPRTGEKLFF. As DNA, the CDR3 is TGTGCCAGCAGTTCCCCCAGGACAGGGGAAAAACTGTTTTTT. The V call is TRBV28, the J call TRBJ1-4, with 8 nucleotides matching TRBD1. Germline trimming cut 4 bases from V and 8 bases from J; bases unmatched to any gene: 6. Germline V gene data show CDR1 as MDHEN and CDR2 as SYDVKM. The CDR3 has 14 amino acids. The variable domain in full, with the rest retrieved from reference TRBV28 and TRBJ1-4, is DVKVTQSSRYLVKRTGEKVFLECVQDMDHENMFWYRQDPGLGLRLIYFSYDVKMKEKGDIPEGYSVSREKKERFSLILESASTNQTSMYLCASSSPRTGEKLFFGSGTQLSVL.